The 27 T cell receptor beta chains below all came from one sample that was sequenced in a study of beta chain features in type 1 diabetes. Reverse transcription of all isolated RNA meant that expressed TCRB transcripts were sequenced. The data were produced by immunoSEQ multiplex PCR, yet TCRdb's version contains in-frame clones alone and is incomplete. The sample lists about 320,000 clones, 11% to 15% occurring once. The sample comprised central memory CD4+ T cells from blood. All receptors come from a man in his thirties or forties in good health.

This clone was detected only a few times. This rearrangement joins TRBV7-8 to TRBJ1-1; D remains ambiguous. Germline V gene data show CDR1 as SGHVS and CDR2 as FQNEAQ. The CDR3 length is 14 residues. Trimming took 2 bases from V and 4 from J, leaving 11 bases between them. The CDR3: CASSLMGLGTEAFF. The CDR3 nucleotides are TGTGCCAGCAGCTTAATGGGTTTGGGCACTGAAGCTTTCTTT.

The CDR3 here is CASSLDREGTEAFF. As DNA, the CDR3 is TGTGCCAGCAGCCTTGACAGGGAGGGCACTGAAGCTTTCTTT. The gene calls are TRBV6-6 and TRBJ1-1, with 7 bases identical to TRBD1. The V gene end was trimmed by 6 bases and the J gene end by 4 bases; junction bases not matched to a gene: 8. The CDR3 totals 14 residues. Germline V gene sequence: CDR1 MNHNY, CDR2 SVGAGI (reference sequence).

This clone was seen more than once but under ten times. The V and J genes are TRBV21-1 and TRBJ2-1; TRBD2 reflects the table's D call only, with no check against the DNA. TRBV21-1 is a known pseudogene. This CDR3 has 14 residues. For the CDR3, the DNA is TGTGCCAGCAGCGGAAGAGGCTCCTACAATGAGCAGTTCTTC. Its protein product is CASSGRGSYNEQFF.

This clone was observed a few times. V gene TRBV6-1 combines with J gene TRBJ1-1, with a tentative D call TRBD1 (5 bases). CDR3 length equals 11 residues. V lost 9 bases and J 11 bases, leaving 16 bases between the germline ends. In germline, CDR1 is MNHNS, CDR2 SASEGT. The CDR3 DNA follows: TGTGCCAGTCAGCAGGGTTGGATGGCTTTCTTT. Protein product: CASQQGWMAFF.

Concerning this clone: Given the absence of the conserved phenylalanine or tryptophan at the CDR3 end, a read error is likely. The rearrangement links TRBV6-5 to TRBJ1-2, with D tentatively TRBD1 (5 bases). V was shortened by 0 bases and J by 6 bases, with 8 bases between the two germline ends. CDR3 length equals 13 residues. CDR1 MNHEY and CDR2 SVGAGI come from the germline V gene. CDR3 in amino acids: CASSYSRGNGYTL. In DNA form, the CDR3 reads TGTGCCAGCAGTTACTCAAGGGGCAATGGCTACACCCTC.

The V call is TRBV6-6, the J call TRBJ2-3; D gene unclear. Trimming cost V 0 bases and J 2 bases, with 6 bases left between them. The CDR3 has 14 amino acids. Germline V lookup: CDR1 MNHNY, CDR2 SVGAGI (reference sequence). In DNA form, the CDR3 reads TGTGCCAGCAGTTACTCTGGGGTCACAGATACGCAGTATTTT. Its translation: CASSYSGVTDTQYF.

This clone was observed a handful of times. V is TRBV7-9 and J is TRBJ2-4, with a weak D call TRBD2 (6 bases). This CDR3 is 15 amino acids long. V was clipped by 5 bases and J by 3 bases, with 14 bases between them. Germline loops: CDR1 SEHNR, CDR2 FQNEAQ (reference sequence). CDR3 coding DNA: TGTGCCAGCAGCACGGAGGGTTGGGACAAAAACATTCAGTACTTC. Amino acid sequence: CASSTEGWDKNIQYF. The entire variable domain, with the rest obtained from reference TRBV7-9 and TRBJ2-4, is as follows: DTGVSQNPRHKITKRGQNVTFRCDPISEHNRLYWYRQTLGQGPEFLTYFQNEAQLEKSRLLSDRFSAERPKGSFSTLEIQRTEQGDSAMYLCASSTEGWDKNIQYFGAGTRLSVL.

In this sample, this clone turned up a few times. The chain has TRBV2 and TRBJ1-2; D perhaps matches TRBD1 (6 bases). Germline lookup yields CDR1 SNHLY and CDR2 FYNNEI. Trimming pared 5 bases from V and 6 bases from J, leaving 10 bases between. This CDR3 comprises 12 residues. CDR3 in amino acids: CASSRGLDGYTF. DNA for the CDR3: TGTGCCAGCAGTCGGGGGCTGGATGGCTACACCTTC.

This clone appeared a few times. The V gene is TRBV19, the J gene TRBJ2-6; 8 nucleotides align to TRBD2. The trim removed 6 bases at V and 11 bases at J, leaving 9 bases unmatched. The CDR3 spans 14 residues. Per germline, CDR1 LNHDA and CDR2 SQIVND (reference sequence). CDR3 loop: CASRDPGRGDVLTF. The DNA of the CDR3 is TGTGCCAGTAGGGACCCCGGGCGGGGGGACGTCCTGACTTTC.

The chain is built from TRBV19 and TRBJ2-1, with 13 bases fitting TRBD2. Germline V lookup: CDR1 LNHDA, CDR2 SQIVND (reference sequence). The V gene end was trimmed by 6 bases and the J gene end by 6 bases; junction bases not matched to a gene: 5. The CDR3 totals 15 residues. CDR3 sequence: CASSGLAGVSNEQFF. The CDR3 DNA is TGTGCCAGTAGCGGACTAGCGGGAGTCTCCAATGAGCAGTTCTTC.

In this sample, this clone turned up many times. The chain recombines TRBV10-3 with TRBJ1-1, with TRBD1 as a possible D gene (6 bases). The CDR3 sequence is 14 residues long. Germline assignment: CDR1 ENHRY and CDR2 SYGVKD. V gave up 7 bases and J gave up 0 bases, with 12 bases separating them. The CDR3 DNA follows: TGTGCCATCAAGGGATCAGGGGTGAACACTGAAGCTTTCTTT. This translates into CAIKGSGVNTEAFF.

The chain joins TRBV5-1 to TRBJ2-5; 9 bases map to TRBD2. Per germline, CDR1 SGHRS and CDR2 YFSETQ. The V gene end was trimmed by 4 bases and the J gene end by 4 bases; junction bases not matched to a gene: 5. The CDR3 is made up of 14 amino acids. The CDR3 here is CASSSSGRGETQYF. CDR3 DNA sequence: TGCGCCAGCAGCAGTAGCGGGAGAGGAGAGACCCAGTACTTC.

This clone occurred a few times. This chain joins TRBV13 and TRBJ2-2, with D tentatively TRBD1 (6 bases). Germline V gene lookup returns CDR1 PRHDT and CDR2 FYEKMQ (reference sequence). The germline V and J ends were trimmed by 6 bases and 4 bases, with 18 bases remaining between them. This CDR3 spans 16 amino acids. The CDR3 bases are TGTGCCAGCAGGGAACTAACAGGGTCTGTCACCGGGGAGCTGTTTTTT. It codes for CASRELTGSVTGELFF.

This clone was detected ten times or more. The chain's CDR3 is CASSKKWAAGGPDEQYV. The CDR3 DNA reads TGTGCCAGCAGCAAAAAATGGGCAGCGGGAGGGCCCGACGAGCAGTACGTC. The genes are TRBV21-1 and TRBJ2-7; the D call of TRBD2 is as the table states it, not checked on the DNA. TRBV21-1 is a pseudogene segment. The CDR3 spans 17 residues.

The chain combines TRBV29-1 with TRBJ1-5; tentative D call: TRBD1 (6 bases). Trimming pared 7 bases from V and 6 bases from J, leaving 16 bases between. CDR3 length: 13 amino acids. Germline values: CDR1 SQVTM, CDR2 ANQGSEA. The CDR3 sequence: CSASRGVGQPQHF. The CDR3 region has the DNA TGCAGCGCGTCCAGGGGTGTCGGTCAGCCCCAGCATTTT. The full variable domain, rest sourced from reference TRBV29-1 and TRBJ1-5, is SAVISQKPSRDICQRGTSLTIQCQVDSQVTMMFWYRQQPGQSLTLIATANQGSEATYESGFVIDKFPISRPNLTFSTLTVSNMSPEDSSIYLCSASRGVGQPQHFGDGTRLSIL.

There are a few counts of this clone. The chain uses TRBV6-1 and TRBJ2-5; 8 positions match TRBD2. CDR3 length equals 14 residues. With 8 bases clipped from V and 5 bases from J, the junction kept 10 bases outside the gene matches. CDR1 and CDR2 (germline): MNHNS, SASEGT. The DNA for the CDR3 is TGTGCCAGCCGGGAGGGGGGGCCTCGTGAGACCCAGTACTTC. Its translation is CASREGGPRETQYF.

This chain uses TRBV7-9 with TRBJ2-5; D remains unclear. The length of the CDR3 is 11 residues. Trimming removed 5 bases from V and 6 bases from J, with 7 bases in between. The germline gives CDR1 SEHNR, CDR2 FQNEAQ (reference sequence). CDR3 nucleotides: TGTGCCAGCAGCCCAGCGCAGACCCAGTACTTC. It specifies CASSPAQTQYF.

This clone was counted a few times. The V gene is TRBV5-4, the J gene TRBJ2-3, with D tentatively TRBD1 (5 bases). CDR1 and CDR2 from the germline V gene are SGHNT and YYREEE (reference sequence). This CDR3 has 15 amino acids. The V end lost 6 bases, the J end lost 3 bases, and 17 bases lay between the germline ends. CDR3 nucleotides: TGTGCCAGCAAATCCCGGGTAGGGGCAACAGATACGCAGTATTTT. Protein sequence: CASKSRVGATDTQYF.

The chain links TRBV4-3 to TRBJ2-5, with 7 bases that match TRBD1. The end of the DNA aligns better with TRBJ2-7, so the J call may be wrong. In germline, CDR1 is LGHNA, CDR2 YSLEER. There are 16 residues in the CDR3. The CDR3 loop reads CASSRALTGTPYEQYF. CDR3 in DNA: TGCGCCAGCAGCCGAGCTTTGACAGGGACCCCCTACGAGCAGTACTTC.

This clone was counted only a few times. V and J are TRBV6-6 and TRBJ2-2, with 8 bases lining up with TRBD1. The germline V gene encodes CDR1 MNHNY and CDR2 SVGAGI (reference sequence). The CDR3 runs 15 residues. J gave up 4 bases and V 4 bases, and 5 bases lay outside the gene matches. The chain's CDR3 is CASSWDRTGTGELFF. CDR3 sequence (DNA): TGTGCCAGCAGTTGGGACAGGACGGGCACCGGGGAGCTGTTTTTT.

In this sample, this clone turned up many times. This chain's CDR3 is CASSKGDSGTGNIQYF. CDR3 DNA: TGTGCCAGCAGCAAAGGGGACAGTGGTACCGGAAACATTCAGTACTTC. The gene calls are TRBV21-1 and TRBJ2-4; no check of the table's D call, TRBD1, against the DNA was made. TRBV21-1 is termed a pseudogene. This CDR3 has 16 residues.

Many counts were recorded for this clone. The rearrangement uses TRBV7-2 and TRBJ1-1; D is unresolved. The CDR3 spans 13 residues. V lost 5 bases and J lost 4, with 11 bases in between. The V gene's germline CDR1 is SGHTA and CDR2 FQGNSA. The chain's CDR3 is CASSQGRATEAFF. The CDR3, as DNA: TGTGCCAGCAGCCAAGGGAGGGCCACTGAAGCTTTCTTT.

This clone was detected a few times. This same CDR3 is encoded by further DNA sequences in the sample. V is TRBV18 and J is TRBJ1-1, with 9 nucleotides matching TRBD1. The CDR3 length is 15 residues. From germline, CDR1 is KGHSH and CDR2 LQKENI. V gave up 3 bases and J gave up 4 bases; unmatched junction bases: 6. The CDR3 nucleotides read TGTGCCAGCTCACCGGGACAGGGATGGGGCACTGAAGCTTTCTTT. It codes for CASSPGQGWGTEAFF.

This chain joins TRBV5-4 and TRBJ2-3; 7 positions agree with TRBD2. This CDR3 is built from 15 residues. CDR1 and CDR2 from the germline V gene are SGHNT and YYREEE (reference sequence). The V segment lost 5 bases and the J segment 2 bases; nucleotides outside the gene matches: 8. Here the CDR3 reads CASRPSGTNTDTQYF. CDR3 coding DNA: TGTGCCAGCAGACCTAGCGGAACGAACACAGATACGCAGTATTTT. Full variable domain (outside the CDR3, taken from reference TRBV5-4 and TRBJ2-3): ETGVTQSPTHLIKTRGQQVTLRCSSQSGHNTVSWYQQALGQGPQFIFQYYREEENGRGNFPPRFSGLQFPNYSSELNVNALELDDSALYLCASRPSGTNTDTQYFGPGTRLTVL.

This chain connects TRBV6-5 to TRBJ2-7, with D possibly TRBD1 on 5 matching bases. The V end lost 1 base, the J end lost 6 bases, and 7 bases lay between the germline ends. Germline assignment: CDR1 MNHEY and CDR2 SVGAGI. The CDR3 has 12 amino acids. The CDR3 loop is CASSYFGAEQYF. The CDR3 DNA sequence: TGTGCCAGCAGTTACTTTGGGGCCGAGCAGTACTTC.

CDR3 coding DNA: TGCGCCAGCAGCCAAGATCAGGGCGTCGAAGCTTTCTTT. It encodes CASSQDQGVEAFF. The chain combines TRBV4-1 with TRBJ1-1; weak D call: TRBD1 (5 bases). CDR1 and CDR2 (germline): MGHRA, YSYEKL. The V gene lost 0 bases and the J gene lost 8 bases, with 10 bases spanning the gap. This CDR3 comprises 13 residues.

The CDR3 sequence is CASLGTPYNEQFF. CDR3 nucleotides: TGTGCCAGCCTAGGGACCCCGTACAATGAGCAGTTCTTC. This chain links TRBV6-1 with TRBJ2-1, with D tentatively TRBD1 or TRBD2 (5 bases each). The CDR3 has 13 residues. V was cut by 8 bases and J by 4 bases, with 12 bases left in between. Germline values: CDR1 MNHNS, CDR2 SASEGT.